This record covers a single TCR beta chain. Its antigen is undetermined. This CDR3 comprises 14 residues. Trimming stripped 4 bases from V and 3 bases from J, with 9 bases between. The germline gives CDR1 MGHDK, CDR2 SYGVNS. This sample was included in a study of T cell clones after liver transplantation. Study context: A pre-transplant mixed lymphocyte reaction with TCRbeta sequencing defined graft-donor-reactive clones followed in post-transplant blood. As an antigen-independent comparator, third-party-reactive TCRbeta sequences came from pre-transplant mixed lymphocyte reactions. Tolerance: complete withdrawal held at least one year, liver enzymes staying within twice normal.

Clones were read by immunoSEQ multiplex PCR, and TCRdb kept only the in-frame ones, dropping some. Found here are roughly 97,000 clones, 82% of them singletons; the top ten hold around 0.97%. Whole-study findings and limits: Small, mixed patient groups and varying post-transplant times limit these conclusions.

This chain connects TRBV25-1 to TRBJ1-4; D ambiguous. The receptor's source is a human donor who received a liver transplant. Sequenced here: CD4+ T cells from blood, sampled before liver transplant. Here the CDR3 DNA reads TGTGCCAGCAGTGCGGCTGGGGCTAATGAAAAACTGTTTTTT. It translates to CASSAAGANEKLFF.